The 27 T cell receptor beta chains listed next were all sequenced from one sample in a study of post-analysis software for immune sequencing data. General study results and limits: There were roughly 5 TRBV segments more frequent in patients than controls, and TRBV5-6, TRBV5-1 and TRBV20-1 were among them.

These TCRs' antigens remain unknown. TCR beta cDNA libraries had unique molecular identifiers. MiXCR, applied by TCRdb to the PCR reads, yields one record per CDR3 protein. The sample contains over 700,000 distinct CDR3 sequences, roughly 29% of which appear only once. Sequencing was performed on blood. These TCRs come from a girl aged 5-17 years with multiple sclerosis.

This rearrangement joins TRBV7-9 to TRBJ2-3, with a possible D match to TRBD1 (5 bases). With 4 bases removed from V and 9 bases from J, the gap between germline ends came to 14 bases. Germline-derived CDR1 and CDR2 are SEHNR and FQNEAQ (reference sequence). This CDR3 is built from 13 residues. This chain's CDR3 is CASSSDSYGTQYF. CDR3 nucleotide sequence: TGTGCCAGCAGCTCCGACAGCTATGGAACGCAGTATTTT.

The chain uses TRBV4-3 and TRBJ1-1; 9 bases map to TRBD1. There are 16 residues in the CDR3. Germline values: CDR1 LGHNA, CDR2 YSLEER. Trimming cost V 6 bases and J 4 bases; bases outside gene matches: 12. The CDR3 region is CASSPDRGSSATEAFF. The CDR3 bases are TGCGCCAGCAGTCCGGACAGGGGATCGTCGGCCACTGAAGCTTTCTTT.

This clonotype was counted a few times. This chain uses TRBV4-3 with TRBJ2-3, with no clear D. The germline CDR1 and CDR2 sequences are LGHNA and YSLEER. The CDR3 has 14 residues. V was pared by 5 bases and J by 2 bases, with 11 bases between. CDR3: CASSLRVHTDTQYF. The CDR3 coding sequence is TGCGCCAGCAGCTTGCGTGTACACACAGATACGCAGTATTTT.

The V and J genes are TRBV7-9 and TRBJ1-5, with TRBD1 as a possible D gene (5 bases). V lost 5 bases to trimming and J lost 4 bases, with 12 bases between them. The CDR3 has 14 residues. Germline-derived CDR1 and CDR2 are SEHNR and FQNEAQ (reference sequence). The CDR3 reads CASSNGGYNQPQHF. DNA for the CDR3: TGTGCCAGCAGCAATGGGGGATATAATCAGCCCCAGCATTTT.

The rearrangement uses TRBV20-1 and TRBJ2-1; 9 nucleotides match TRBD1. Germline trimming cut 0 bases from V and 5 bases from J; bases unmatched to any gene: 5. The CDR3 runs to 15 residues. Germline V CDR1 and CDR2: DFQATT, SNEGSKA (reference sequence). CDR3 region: CSARDAGTGHNEQFF. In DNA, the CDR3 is TGCAGTGCTAGAGACGCGGGGACAGGGCACAATGAGCAGTTCTTC.

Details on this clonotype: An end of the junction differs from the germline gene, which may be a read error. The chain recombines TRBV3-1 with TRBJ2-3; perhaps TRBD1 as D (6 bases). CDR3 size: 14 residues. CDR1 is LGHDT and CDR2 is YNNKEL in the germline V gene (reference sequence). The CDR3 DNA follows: TGTGCCAGCAGCCGCGATGGTTGGACAGATACACAGTATTTT. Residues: CASSRDGWTDTQYF.

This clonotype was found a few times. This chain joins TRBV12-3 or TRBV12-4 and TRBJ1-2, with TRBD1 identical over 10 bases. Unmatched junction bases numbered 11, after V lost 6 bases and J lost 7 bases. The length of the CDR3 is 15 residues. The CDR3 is CASSNTYGQGGGYTF. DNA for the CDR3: TGTGCCAGCAGCAACACCTACGGACAGGGGGGTGGCTACACCTTC.

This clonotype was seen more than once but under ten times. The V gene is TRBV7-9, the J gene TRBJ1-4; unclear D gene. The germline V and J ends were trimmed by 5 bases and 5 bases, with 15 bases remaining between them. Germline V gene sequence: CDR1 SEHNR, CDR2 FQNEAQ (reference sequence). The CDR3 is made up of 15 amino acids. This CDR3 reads CASSRREMVNEKLFF. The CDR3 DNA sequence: TGTGCCAGCAGCAGACGAGAGATGGTGAATGAAAAACTGTTTTTT.

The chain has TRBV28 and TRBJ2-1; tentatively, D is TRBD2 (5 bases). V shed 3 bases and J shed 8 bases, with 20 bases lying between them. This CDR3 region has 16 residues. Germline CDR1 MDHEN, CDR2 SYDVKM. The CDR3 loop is CASSFGKLGSNDEQFF. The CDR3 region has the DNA TGTGCCAGCAGTTTCGGTAAACTAGGTTCTAACGATGAGCAGTTCTTC.

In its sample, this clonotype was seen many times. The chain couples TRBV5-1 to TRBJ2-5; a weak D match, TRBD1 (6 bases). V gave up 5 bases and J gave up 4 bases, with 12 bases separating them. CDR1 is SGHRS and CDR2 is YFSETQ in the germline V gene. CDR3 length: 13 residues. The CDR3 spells CASRRDIGETQYF. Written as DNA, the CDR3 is TGCGCCAGCAGACGGGACATTGGAGAGACCCAGTACTTC.

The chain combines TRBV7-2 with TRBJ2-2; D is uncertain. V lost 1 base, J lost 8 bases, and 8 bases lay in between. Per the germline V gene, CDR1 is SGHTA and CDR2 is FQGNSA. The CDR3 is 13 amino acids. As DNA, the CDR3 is TGTGCCAGCAGCTTAGTACTCGGTGGGGAGCTGTTTTTT. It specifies CASSLVLGGELFF.

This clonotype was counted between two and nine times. The CDR3 nucleotides read TGTGCCAGCAGCGTAGATCCAGCGAGCTCCTACGAGCAGTACTTC. Amino acids: CASSVDPASSYEQYF. The chain carries TRBV9 and TRBJ2-7; D call uncertain. With 0 bases removed from V and 0 bases from J, the gap between germline ends came to 10 bases. Germline V gene lookup returns CDR1 SGDLS and CDR2 YYNGEE. The CDR3 extends over 15 amino acids.

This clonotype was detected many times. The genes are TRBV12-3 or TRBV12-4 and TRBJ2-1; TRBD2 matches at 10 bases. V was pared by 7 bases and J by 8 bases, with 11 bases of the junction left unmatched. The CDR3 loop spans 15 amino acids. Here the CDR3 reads CASTPLASGSHEQFF. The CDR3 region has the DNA TGTGCCAGCACCCCCCTCGCTAGCGGGAGCCATGAGCAGTTCTTC.

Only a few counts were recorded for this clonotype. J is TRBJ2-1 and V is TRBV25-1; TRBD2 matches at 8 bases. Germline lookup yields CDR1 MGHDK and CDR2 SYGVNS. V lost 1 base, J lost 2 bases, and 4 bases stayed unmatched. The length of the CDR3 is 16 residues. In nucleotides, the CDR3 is TGTGCCAGCAGTGAATCTGGGCGGGGGGCCTACAATGAGCAGTTCTTC. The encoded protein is CASSESGRGAYNEQFF.

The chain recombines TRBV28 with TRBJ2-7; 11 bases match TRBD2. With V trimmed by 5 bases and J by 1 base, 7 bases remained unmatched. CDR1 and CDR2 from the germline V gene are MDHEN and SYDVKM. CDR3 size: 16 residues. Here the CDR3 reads CASSVSTSGTSYEQYF. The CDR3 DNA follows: TGTGCCAGCAGTGTCTCGACTAGCGGGACGTCCTACGAGCAGTACTTC.

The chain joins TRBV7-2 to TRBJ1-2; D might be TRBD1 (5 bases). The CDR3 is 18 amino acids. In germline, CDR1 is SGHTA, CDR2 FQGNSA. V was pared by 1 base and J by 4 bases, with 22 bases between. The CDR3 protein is CASSLVGGLRNRSYGYTF. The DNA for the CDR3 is TGTGCCAGCAGCTTAGTTGGGGGACTTCGAAATAGAAGCTATGGCTACACCTTC. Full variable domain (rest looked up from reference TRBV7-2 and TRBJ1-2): GAGVSQSPSNKVTEKGKDVELRCDPISGHTALYWYRQSLGQGLEFLIYFQGNSAPDKSGLPSDRFSAERTGGSVSTLTIQRTQQEDSAVYLCASSLVGGLRNRSYGYTFGSGTRLTVV.

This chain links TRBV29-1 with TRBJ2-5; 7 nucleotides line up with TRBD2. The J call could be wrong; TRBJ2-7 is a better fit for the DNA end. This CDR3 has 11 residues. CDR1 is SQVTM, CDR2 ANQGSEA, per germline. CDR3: CSASPGGEQYF. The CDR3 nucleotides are TGCAGCGCCTCGCCGGGGGGCGAGCAGTACTTC.

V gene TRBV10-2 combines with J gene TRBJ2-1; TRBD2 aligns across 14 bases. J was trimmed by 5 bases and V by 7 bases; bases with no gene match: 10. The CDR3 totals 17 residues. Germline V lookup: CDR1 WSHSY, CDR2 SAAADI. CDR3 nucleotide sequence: TGCGCCAGCAACGGACTAGCGGGAGGTTTAGCGCACAATGAGCAGTTCTTC. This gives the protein CASNGLAGGLAHNEQFF.

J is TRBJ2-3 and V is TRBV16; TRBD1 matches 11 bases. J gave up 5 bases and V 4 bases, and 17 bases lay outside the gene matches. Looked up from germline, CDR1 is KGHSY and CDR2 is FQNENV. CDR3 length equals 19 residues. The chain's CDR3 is CASSPPLGLGQGAEDTQYF. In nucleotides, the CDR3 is TGTGCCAGCAGCCCGCCTCTCGGTTTAGGACAGGGGGCGGAAGATACGCAGTATTTT.

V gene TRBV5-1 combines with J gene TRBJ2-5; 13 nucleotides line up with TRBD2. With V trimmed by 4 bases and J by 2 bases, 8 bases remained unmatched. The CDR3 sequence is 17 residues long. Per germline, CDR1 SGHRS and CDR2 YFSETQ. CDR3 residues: CASSPGTSGAQQETQYF. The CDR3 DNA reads TGCGCCAGCAGCCCCGGGACTAGCGGGGCCCAACAAGAGACCCAGTACTTC.

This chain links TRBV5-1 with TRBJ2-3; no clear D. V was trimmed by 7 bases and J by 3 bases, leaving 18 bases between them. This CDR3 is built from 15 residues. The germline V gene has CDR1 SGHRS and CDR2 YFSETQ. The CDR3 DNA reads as TGCGCCAGCGGTCCCCGCCAGCGTGCTACAGATACGCAGTATTTT. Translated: CASGPRQRATDTQYF.

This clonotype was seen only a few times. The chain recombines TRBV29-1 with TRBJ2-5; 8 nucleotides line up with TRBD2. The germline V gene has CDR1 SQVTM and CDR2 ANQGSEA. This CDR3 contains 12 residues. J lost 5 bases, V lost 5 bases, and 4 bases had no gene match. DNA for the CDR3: TGCAGCGTTCGGGGGGGTGGGGAGACCCAGTACTTC. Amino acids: CSVRGGGETQYF.

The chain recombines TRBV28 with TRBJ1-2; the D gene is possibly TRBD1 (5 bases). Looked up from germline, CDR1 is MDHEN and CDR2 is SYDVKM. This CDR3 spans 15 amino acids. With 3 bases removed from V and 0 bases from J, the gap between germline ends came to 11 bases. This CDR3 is CASSLPDRPNYGYTF. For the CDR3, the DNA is TGTGCCAGCAGTTTGCCCGACAGACCTAACTATGGCTACACCTTC.

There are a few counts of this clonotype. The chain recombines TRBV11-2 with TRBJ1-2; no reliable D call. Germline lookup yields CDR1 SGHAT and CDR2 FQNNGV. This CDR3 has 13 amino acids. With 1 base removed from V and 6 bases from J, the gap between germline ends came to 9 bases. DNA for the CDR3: TGTGCCAGCAGCTTAGGAGGGTCTGATGGCTACACCTTC. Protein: CASSLGGSDGYTF.

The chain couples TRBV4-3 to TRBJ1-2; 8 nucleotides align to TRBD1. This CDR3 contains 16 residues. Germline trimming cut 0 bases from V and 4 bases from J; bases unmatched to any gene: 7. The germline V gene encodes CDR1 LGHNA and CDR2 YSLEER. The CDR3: CASSQDPSGGLYGYTF. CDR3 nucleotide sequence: TGCGCCAGCAGCCAAGATCCGTCAGGGGGCCTCTATGGCTACACCTTC.

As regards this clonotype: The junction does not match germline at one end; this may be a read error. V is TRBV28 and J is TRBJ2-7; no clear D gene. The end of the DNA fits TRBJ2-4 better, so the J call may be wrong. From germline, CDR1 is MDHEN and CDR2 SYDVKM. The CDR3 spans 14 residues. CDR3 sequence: CTSSFNGLENIQYF. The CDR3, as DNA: TGTACCAGCAGTTTTAACGGGCTGGAGAACATTCAGTACTTC.

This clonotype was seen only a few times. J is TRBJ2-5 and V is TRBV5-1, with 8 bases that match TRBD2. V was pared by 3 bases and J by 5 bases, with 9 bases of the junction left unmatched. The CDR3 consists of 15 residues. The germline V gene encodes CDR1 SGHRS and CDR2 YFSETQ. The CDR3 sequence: CASSSFLAGAETQYF. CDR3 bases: TGCGCCAGCAGCTCCTTCCTAGCGGGTGCCGAGACCCAGTACTTC.